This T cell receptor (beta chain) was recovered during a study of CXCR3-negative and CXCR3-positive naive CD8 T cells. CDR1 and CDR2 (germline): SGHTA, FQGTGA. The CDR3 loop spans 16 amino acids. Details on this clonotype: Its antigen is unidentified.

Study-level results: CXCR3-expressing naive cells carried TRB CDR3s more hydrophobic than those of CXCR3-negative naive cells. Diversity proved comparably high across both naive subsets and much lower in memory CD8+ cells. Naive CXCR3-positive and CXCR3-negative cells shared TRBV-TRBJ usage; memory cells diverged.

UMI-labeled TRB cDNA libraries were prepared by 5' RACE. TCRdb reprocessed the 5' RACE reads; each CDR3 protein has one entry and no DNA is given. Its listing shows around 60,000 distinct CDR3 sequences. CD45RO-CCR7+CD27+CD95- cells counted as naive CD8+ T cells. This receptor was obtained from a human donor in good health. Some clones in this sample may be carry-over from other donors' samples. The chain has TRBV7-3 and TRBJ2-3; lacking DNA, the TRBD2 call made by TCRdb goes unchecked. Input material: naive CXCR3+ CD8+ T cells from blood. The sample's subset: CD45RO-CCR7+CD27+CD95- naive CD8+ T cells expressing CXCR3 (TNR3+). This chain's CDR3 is CASSSTSGGRTDTQYF.